Below, one T cell receptor beta chain is given with its context. Its target is unknown. The CDR3 covers 15 residues. With V trimmed by 6 bases and J by 2 bases, 6 bases remained unmatched. Germline values: CDR1 LNHDA, CDR2 SQIVND (reference sequence). This entry comes from a study of Ad26.COV2.S vaccination and SARS-CoV-2 variants. Study details: Donor got 5x10^10 or 1x10^11 viral particles of Ad26.COV2.S. Study-wide results and caveats: Total responses of T cells may have been underestimated by the analyses of TCR breadth and depth.

Assay: immunoSEQ multiplex PCR; the TCRdb copy retains only in-frame clones and omits some. The repertoire holds hundreds of thousands of clones, with 89% as singletons. Treatment defined: some 19 received Ad26.COV2.S at low or high dose, single or two shots; 5 received placebo; per-sample allocation not given. The study sampled participants on day 63 after the first vaccine or placebo injection. In Boston, the donor was an adult between 18-55 years of age. Wuhan-strain SARS-CoV-2 spike was expressed by the Ad26 vector that made up the vaccine. The rearrangement joins TRBV19 to TRBJ1-3; 8 bases line up with TRBD1. The receptor's source is a person between 18 and 60 years old who received the Ad26.COV2.S COVID-19 vaccine or a placebo. The sample in question was peripheral blood, obtained in a trial of Ad26.COV2.S vaccine versus placebo. In nucleotides, the CDR3 is TGTGCCAGTAGGCCTCAGGGGGCAGCTGGAAACACCATATATTTT. Protein sequence: CASRPQGAAGNTIYF.